This T cell receptor (beta chain) came from a study of cytomegalovirus exposure and HLA in healthy donors. Notes on the study in general: The study assumed roughly uniform donor sequencing depth for presence/absence analyses. Links to common viral pathogens appeared, in a later analysis, for several of the most significant clusters.

With 60 Vbeta and 13 Jbeta primers, the PCR was carried out. Assay: immunoSEQ multiplex PCR; the TCRdb copy retains only in-frame clones and omits some. The top ten hold under 3.5% of the sample, which has some 150,000 clones, about 65% seen once. Trimming took 4 bases from V and 6 from J, leaving 16 bases between them. CDR1 and CDR2 (germline): SGHDT, YYEEEE. The length of the CDR3 is 14 residues. Concerning this clone itself: No antigen is known for it.

This chain links TRBV5-6 with TRBJ2-5; a weak D match, TRBD1 (6 bases). Sequenced: PBMCs. This sequence was found in a young woman in good health and CMV-seronegative. This CDR3 reads CASSHGTPGKTQYF. Written as DNA, the CDR3 is TGTGCCAGCAGCCACGGGACACCCGGAAAGACCCAGTACTTC.